This record looks at one TCR beta chain sequence and its context. Its matching antigen is unknown. Profiled with immunoSEQ multiplex PCR; TCRdb holds only in-frame clones, not every one. The sample lists about 62,000 clones, roughly four fifths occurring once. Germline V CDR1 and CDR2: PRHDT, FYEKMQ (reference sequence). The CDR3 totals 14 residues. Deletions cut 5 bases from V and 4 bases from J, with 14 bases between. The data were obtained in a study of radiotherapy plus CTLA-4 blockade in lung cancer. Findings and limits, study-wide: Interferon-beta, together with early blood T cell clone dynamics, reportedly best predicted response. In blood, tumor-derived TCR clones expanded after radiotherapy plus ipilimumab.

This clonotype was obtained from a human donor with non-small cell lung cancer who had a complete response to radiotherapy plus ipilimumab. This chain uses TRBV13 with TRBJ1-1, with D possibly being TRBD1 (6 bases). The sample here was peripheral blood, taken from a patient treated with radiotherapy plus ipilimumab. The CDR3 here is CASSPGRGGTEAFF. For the CDR3, the DNA is TGTGCCAGCAGCCCCGGGAGGGGGGGCACTGAAGCTTTCTTT.